This T cell receptor (beta chain) was sequenced in a study of Ad26.COV2.S vaccination and SARS-CoV-2 variants. The CDR3 is 13 residues long. Trimming cost V 2 bases and J 7 bases, with 12 bases left between them. Germline V lookup: CDR1 LNHDA, CDR2 SQIVND (reference sequence). The assay was immunoSEQ multiplex PCR, and TCRdb's table has in-frame clones only and misses some. The sample includes approximately 450,000 clones, 90% of them seen just once. The sample's treatment: roughly 18 received Ad26.COV2.S at low or high dose, single or two shots; a few received placebo; per-sample allocation not given. On day 63 after the first injection, vaccine and placebo recipients gave samples.

The starting material was peripheral blood, obtained in a trial of Ad26.COV2.S vaccine versus placebo. This rearrangement joins TRBV19 to TRBJ2-7; D is unclear. The receptor comes from a person between 18 and 60 years old who received the Ad26.COV2.S COVID-19 vaccine or a placebo. The CDR3 DNA follows: TGTGCCAGTAGTATAACAGTTACGCGGGAGCAGTACTTC. Translated, it gives CASSITVTREQYF.